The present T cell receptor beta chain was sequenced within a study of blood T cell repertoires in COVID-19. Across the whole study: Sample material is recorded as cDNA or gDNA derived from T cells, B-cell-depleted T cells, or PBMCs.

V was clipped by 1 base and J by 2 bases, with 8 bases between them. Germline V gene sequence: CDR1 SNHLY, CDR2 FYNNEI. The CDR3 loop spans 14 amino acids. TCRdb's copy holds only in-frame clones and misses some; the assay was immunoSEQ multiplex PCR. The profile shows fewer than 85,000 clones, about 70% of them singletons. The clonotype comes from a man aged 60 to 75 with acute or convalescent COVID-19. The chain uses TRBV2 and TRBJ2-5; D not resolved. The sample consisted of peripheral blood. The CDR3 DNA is TGTGCCAGCAGTGAAGGAGAACAGCAAGAGACCCAGTACTTC. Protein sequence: CASSEGEQQETQYF.